Listed here are 6 T cell receptor beta chains from one sample, sequenced in a study of blood T cell repertoires in COVID-19. Some clones are missing from TCRdb's copy, which holds only in-frame ones; the method was immunoSEQ multiplex PCR. The sample yields more than 150,000 clones, roughly 76% seen once. The sequenced material came from peripheral blood. The receptors originated from a woman over 75 with COVID-19, enrolled during active disease.

The V gene is TRBV19, the J gene TRBJ2-5; 13 bases map to TRBD2. CDR3 length: 17 residues. Trimming at V came to 4 bases and at J to 1 base, leaving 6 bases not matched to a gene. CDR1 is LNHDA, CDR2 SQIVND, per germline (reference sequence). The chain's CDR3 is CASSTGGTSGIQETQYF. DNA of the CDR3: TGTGCCAGTAGTACTGGGGGGACTAGCGGGATCCAAGAGACCCAGTACTTC.

The CDR3 reads CASSQDQGYGYTF. For the CDR3, the DNA is TGCGCCAGCAGCCAAGATCAGGGCTATGGCTACACCTTC. The chain carries TRBV4-3 and TRBJ1-2; maybe TRBD1 (5 bases). CDR3 length: 13 residues. Germline loops: CDR1 LGHNA, CDR2 YSLEER. V gave up 0 bases and J gave up 4 bases, with 6 bases separating them.

V and J are TRBV7-9 and TRBJ1-1; 8 bases line up with TRBD1. The CDR3 length is 17 residues. Germline V gives CDR1 SEHNR, CDR2 FQNEAQ (reference sequence). The trim removed 1 base at V and 1 base at J, leaving 8 bases unmatched. This CDR3 reads CASSLGGQGEWNTEAFF. The CDR3 coding sequence is TGTGCCAGCAGCTTAGGCGGACAGGGAGAATGGAACACTGAAGCTTTCTTT.

The chain is built from TRBV5-1 and TRBJ2-4, with D perhaps TRBD1 (6 bases). Trimming left V 5 bases short and J 7 bases short, with 16 bases between. Looked up from germline, CDR1 is SGHRS and CDR2 is YFSETQ. This CDR3 region has 14 residues. DNA for the CDR3: TGCGCCAGCAGTCCTGAGTGGGGGCAGAACATTCAGTACTTC. Translation gives CASSPEWGQNIQYF.

The chain links TRBV27 to TRBJ2-3, with TRBD1 identical over 9 bases. This CDR3 contains 13 residues. Trimming removed 7 bases from V and 15 bases from J; junction bases left unmatched: 14. Germline V gene data show CDR1 as MNHEY and CDR2 as SMNVEV (reference sequence). The DNA for the CDR3 is TGTGCCAGCAAACCTTGGGGACAGGGAATGCGTTATTTT. Amino acid sequence: CASKPWGQGMRYF.

The count of this clone is one. The chain recombines TRBV6-6 with TRBJ2-2, with unresolved D. There are 14 residues in the CDR3. CDR1 MNHNY and CDR2 SVGAGI come from the germline V gene (reference sequence). V was cut by 10 bases and J by 2 bases, with 14 bases left in between. The CDR3 loop is CAIRSGFNTGELFF. The CDR3 nucleotides are TGTGCCATTCGTTCCGGGTTCAACACCGGGGAGCTGTTTTTT.